This T cell receptor beta chain was captured by sequencing in a study of T-cell reconstitution after alpha-beta-depleted transplantation in children. Germline V CDR1 and CDR2: KGHSH, LQKENI. CDR3 length: 15 residues. V was pared by 1 base and J by 10 bases, with 7 bases of the junction left unmatched. Preparing the TCRbeta library involved the use of unique molecular identifiers. TCRdb independently ran MiXCR on the PCR reads; one entry per CDR3 protein. The sample records a few hundred thousand distinct CDR3 sequences, roughly 27% being singletons. This clonotype originated in a boy younger than two with Wiskott-Aldrich syndrome, due to receive a stem cell transplant. The sequenced sample was PBMCs, obtained before TCRalphabeta/CD19-depleted stem cell transplant. The rearrangement links TRBV18 to TRBJ2-1; 10 bases fit TRBD2. CDR3 in amino acids: CASSPRTSGAAEQFF. The DNA for the CDR3 is TGTGCCAGCTCACCACGGACTAGCGGCGCGGCAGAGCAGTTCTTC.